This entry lists 19 T cell receptor beta chains sequenced from one sample in a study of T cells in Graves' hyperthyroidism and ophthalmopathy. TCR beta CDR3 regions were amplified from RNA. RT-PCR in the first round (using the HTBI primer set) targeted the TCR CDR3. TCRdb redid the calling of the multiplex PCR reads with MiXCR, one entry per CDR3 protein. The sample consists of about 180,000 distinct CDR3 sequences, 9.4% of them appearing once. Sequencing was carried out using blood. Receptors originate from a woman under 30 with Graves' hyperthyroidism that later progressed to Graves' ophthalmopathy.

This clonotype was counted between two and nine times. Just one base apart from a much larger clone, this may be a read error. The J gene is TRBJ1-2, the V gene TRBV5-6, with 8 bases aligning to TRBD1. The germline CDR1 and CDR2 sequences are SGHDT and YYEEEE. The CDR3 extends over 13 amino acids. V trimming: 5 bases; J trimming: 4 bases; junction bases outside the gene matches: 4. CDR3 coding DNA: TGTGCCAGCAGGGCGGACAGGGCCTATGGCTACACCTTC. Translated, it gives CASRADRAYGYTF.

The chain employs TRBV27 and TRBJ2-7, with TRBD1 matching 9 bases. The germline gives CDR1 MNHEY, CDR2 SMNVEV (reference sequence). CDR3 size: 18 residues. With 0 bases clipped from V and 2 bases from J, the junction kept 11 bases outside the gene matches. DNA of the CDR3: TGTGCCAGCAGTTTATCCCGGACAGGGGACAAGGCCACCTACGAGCAGTACTTC. It is translated as CASSLSRTGDKATYEQYF.

This clonotype showed up many times. The chain has TRBV13 and TRBJ2-3; 7 bases match TRBD1. The CDR3 consists of 12 residues. V trimming: 0 bases; J trimming: 14 bases; junction bases outside the gene matches: 5. Germline V CDR1 and CDR2: PRHDT, FYEKMQ (reference sequence). In nucleotides, the CDR3 is TGTGCCAGCAGCTTAGGCACAGGGGTGCGGTATTTT. Translation: CASSLGTGVRYF.

Ten or more counts support this clonotype. The chain combines TRBV10-3 with TRBJ1-3; no clear D. Deletions cut 0 bases from V and 4 bases from J, with 10 bases between. The CDR3 is 15 residues long. CDR1 is ENHRY and CDR2 is SYGVKD in the germline V gene. DNA for the CDR3: TGTGCCATCAGTGAGTCCCAGACGTCCGGAAACACCATATATTTT. Protein: CAISESQTSGNTIYF.

A single count supports this clonotype. The junction shows a germline mismatch at one end, possibly a read error. V is TRBV15 and J is TRBJ1-3; 7 nucleotides agree with TRBD1. The CDR3 loop spans 15 amino acids. Per the germline V gene, CDR1 is LNHNV and CDR2 is YYDKDF (reference sequence). The CDR3 sequence: CVTSRQGQSGNTIYF. Written as DNA, the CDR3 is TGTGTCACCAGTCGACAGGGACAGTCTGGAAACACCATATATTTT.

In its sample, this clonotype was seen a few times. The V gene is TRBV19, the J gene TRBJ1-6; D call uncertain. The V and J ends lost 1 base and 0 bases respectively, with 10 bases between them. CDR1 LNHDA and CDR2 SQIVND come from the germline V gene (reference sequence). There are 17 residues in the CDR3. The CDR3 coding sequence is TGTGCCAGTAGTATAGGGCAGCCGAGCTCCTATAATTCACCCCTCCACTTT. Its protein is CASSIGQPSSYNSPLHF. Drawing the rest from reference TRBV19 and TRBJ1-6, the complete variable domain is DGGITQSPKYLFRKEGQNVTLSCEQNLNHDAMYWYRQDPGQGLRLIYYSQIVNDFQKGDIAEGYSVSREKKESFPLTVTSAQKNPTAFYLCASSIGQPSSYNSPLHFGNGTRLTVT.

This clonotype has a count of ten or more. The J gene is TRBJ2-2, the V gene TRBV2, with TRBD2 identical over 9 bases. The CDR3 spans 16 residues. Germline values: CDR1 SNHLY, CDR2 FYNNEI. With V trimmed by 7 bases and J by 0 bases, 6 bases remained unmatched. CDR3 sequence reads: CASTPTSGANTGELFF. CDR3 DNA sequence: TGTGCCAGCACCCCGACTAGCGGCGCGAACACCGGGGAGCTGTTTTTT. Drawing the rest from reference TRBV2 and TRBJ2-2, the complete variable domain is EPEVTQTPSHQVTQMGQEVILRCVPISNHLYFYWYRQILGQKVEFLVSFYNNEISEKSEIFDDQFSVERPDGSNFTLKIRSTKLEDSAMYFCASTPTSGANTGELFFGEGSRLTVL.

This clonotype was picked up many times. This rearrangement joins TRBV14 to TRBJ1-1; tentative D call: TRBD1 (6 bases). With 4 bases removed from V and 1 base from J, the gap between germline ends came to 16 bases. The CDR3 is made up of 16 amino acids. Germline CDR1 and CDR2: SGHDN and FVKESK. The DNA for the CDR3 is TGTGCCAGCAGCCCCGTCGGGGACATAGGGAACACTGAAGCTTTCTTT. Amino acid sequence: CASSPVGDIGNTEAFF.

This clonotype was counted between two and nine times. The rearrangement links TRBV5-6 to TRBJ1-4; a weak D match, TRBD1 (5 bases). V dropped 1 base and J dropped 7 bases, with 14 bases sitting between them. Germline-derived CDR1 and CDR2 are SGHDT and YYEEEE. This CDR3 contains 15 residues. CDR3 DNA sequence: TGTGCCAGCAGCTTGTATACAGGCCCCCTTGAAAAACTGTTTTTT. This codes for CASSLYTGPLEKLFF.

This clonotype was recorded at least ten times. This sequence joins TRBV28 and TRBJ2-3; 9 nucleotides align to TRBD1. V was clipped by 1 base and J by 3 bases; unmatched bases: 8. Germline CDR1 is MDHEN and CDR2 is SYDVKM. This CDR3 spans 17 amino acids. The CDR3 DNA reads TGTGCCAGCAGTTTATCCAGACAGGGGGAGCTTACAGATACGCAGTATTTT. Amino acid sequence: CASSLSRQGELTDTQYF.

This clonotype has a count of ten or more. CDR3: CAWSIGQDSYNEQFF. The CDR3 DNA reads as TGTGCCTGGAGTATCGGACAGGACTCCTACAATGAGCAGTTCTTC. This chain joins TRBV30 and TRBJ2-1; 7 nucleotides align to TRBD1. CDR1 is GTSNPN and CDR2 is SVGIG in the germline V gene (reference sequence). V lost 2 bases to trimming and J lost 0 bases; unmatched junction nucleotides: 4. The CDR3 runs 15 residues.

This clonotype was seen ten or more times. The chain uses TRBV12-3 or TRBV12-4 and TRBJ2-1; D is possibly TRBD2 (5 bases). This CDR3 contains 15 residues. V gave up 3 bases and J gave up 1 base, with 10 bases separating them. CDR3 coding DNA: TGTGCCAGCAGTTTTGAGGGTTGGTCCTACAATGAGCAGTTCTTC. Translating it yields CASSFEGWSYNEQFF.

This clonotype has at least ten counts. The chain combines TRBV7-9 with TRBJ2-1, with 11 bases matching TRBD2. V lost 1 base to trimming and J lost 5 bases; unmatched junction nucleotides: 1. The CDR3 has 15 amino acids. Germline loops: CDR1 SEHNR, CDR2 FQNEAQ (reference sequence). CDR3 sequence (DNA): TGTGCCAGCAGCTTAGAACTAGCGGGGGACAATGAGCAGTTCTTC. Its translation: CASSLELAGDNEQFF.

This clonotype was found many times. The chain links TRBV6-1 to TRBJ1-1; TRBD1 agrees at 11 bases. CDR1 and CDR2 from the germline V gene are MNHNS and SASEGT. The V segment lost 5 bases and the J segment 5 bases; nucleotides outside the gene matches: 7. The CDR3 spans 15 residues. The CDR3 region has the DNA TGTGCCAGCAGTCGCGGACAGGGGGCTGGGACTGAAGCTTTCTTT. It specifies CASSRGQGAGTEAFF.

This clonotype showed up many times. The chain combines TRBV27 with TRBJ2-3; D perhaps matches TRBD2 (6 bases). The CDR3 has 14 residues. The germline V gene has CDR1 MNHEY and CDR2 SMNVEV (reference sequence). V lost 7 bases and J lost 4, with 15 bases in between. CDR3 sequence reads: CASKPWEAPDTQYF. CDR3 coding DNA: TGTGCCAGCAAGCCTTGGGAGGCACCAGATACGCAGTATTTT.

This clonotype has just a few counts. The chain has TRBV6-1 and TRBJ2-1, with 7 bases fitting TRBD1. J gave up 0 bases and V 5 bases, and 7 bases lay outside the gene matches. This CDR3 contains 16 residues. CDR1 and CDR2 (germline): MNHNS, SASEGT. The CDR3 protein is CASSWSRTGSYNEQFF. CDR3 DNA: TGTGCCAGCAGTTGGAGCCGGACAGGCTCCTACAATGAGCAGTTCTTC.

This clonotype has more than one count but fewer than ten. The rearrangement uses TRBV13 and TRBJ1-3; no clear D. CDR3 length: 15 amino acids. The V gene lost 4 bases and the J gene lost 4 bases, with 14 bases spanning the gap. Germline loops: CDR1 PRHDT, CDR2 FYEKMQ (reference sequence). The CDR3 spells CASSSPTLRGNTIYF. CDR3 DNA sequence: TGTGCCAGCAGCTCTCCGACCCTTAGGGGAAACACCATATATTTT.

The V call is TRBV18, the J call TRBJ2-1; TRBD2 matches at 9 bases. The CDR3 covers 15 residues. The V gene's germline CDR1 is KGHSH and CDR2 LQKENI. The V gene end was trimmed by 6 bases and the J gene end by 3 bases; junction bases not matched to a gene: 6. CDR3: CASSRLAEVYNEQFF. The CDR3 bases are TGTGCCAGCTCTCGACTAGCGGAGGTCTACAATGAGCAGTTCTTC.

This clonotype was found many times. The chain combines TRBV13 with TRBJ1-2, with D possibly being TRBD1 (6 bases). Per germline, CDR1 PRHDT and CDR2 FYEKMQ (reference sequence). The V and J ends lost 5 bases and 4 bases respectively, with 14 bases between them. The CDR3 totals 14 residues. CDR3 nucleotides: TGTGCCAGCAGCCGAACAGGGTTCGGCTATGGCTACACCTTC. It is translated as CASSRTGFGYGYTF.